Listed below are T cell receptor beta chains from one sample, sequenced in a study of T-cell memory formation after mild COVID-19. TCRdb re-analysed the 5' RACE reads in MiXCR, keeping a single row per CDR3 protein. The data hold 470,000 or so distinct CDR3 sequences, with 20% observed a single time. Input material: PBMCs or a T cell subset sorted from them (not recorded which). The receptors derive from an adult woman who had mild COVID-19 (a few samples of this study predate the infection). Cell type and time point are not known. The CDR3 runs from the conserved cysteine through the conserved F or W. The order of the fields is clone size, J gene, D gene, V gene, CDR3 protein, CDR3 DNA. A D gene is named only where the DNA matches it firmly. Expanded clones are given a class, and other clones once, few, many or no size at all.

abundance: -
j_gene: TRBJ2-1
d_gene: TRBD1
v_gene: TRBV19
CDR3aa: CASSIPRGGAYNEQFF
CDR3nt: TGTGCCAGTAGTATTCCCAGAGGGGGCGCATACAATGAGCAGTTCTTC

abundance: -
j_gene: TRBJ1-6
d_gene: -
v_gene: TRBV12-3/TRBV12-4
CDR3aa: CASSLMENSPLHF
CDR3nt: TGTGCCAGCAGTTTAATGGAGAATTCACCCCTCCACTTT

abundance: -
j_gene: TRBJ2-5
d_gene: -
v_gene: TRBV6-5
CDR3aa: CSSRVGVGTQYF
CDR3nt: TGTTCCAGCAGGGTGGGAGTCGGGACCCAGTACTTC

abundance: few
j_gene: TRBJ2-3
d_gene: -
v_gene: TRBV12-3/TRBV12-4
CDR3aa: CASSRSRDTQYF
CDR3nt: TGTGCCAGCAGTCGGTCAAGGGATACGCAGTATTTT

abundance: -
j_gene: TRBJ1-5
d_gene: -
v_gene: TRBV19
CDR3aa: CASTSDRTGSNQPQHF
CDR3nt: -

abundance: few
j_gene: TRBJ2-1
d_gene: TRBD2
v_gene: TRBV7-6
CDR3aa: CASRPSGGENYNEQFF
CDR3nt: TGTGCCAGCAGACCTAGCGGGGGCGAAAACTACAATGAGCAGTTCTTC

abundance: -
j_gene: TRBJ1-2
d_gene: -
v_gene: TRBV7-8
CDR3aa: CASSLGASGGGGYTF
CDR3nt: TGTGCCAGCAGCTTAGGAGCGTCCGGGGGAGGTGGCTACACCTTC

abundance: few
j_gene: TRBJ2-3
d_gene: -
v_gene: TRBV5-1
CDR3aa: CASSPRTVADTQYF
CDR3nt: TGCGCCAGCAGCCCCCGGACAGTGGCAGATACGCAGTATTTT

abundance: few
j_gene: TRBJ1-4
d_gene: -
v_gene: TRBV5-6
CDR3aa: CASSWADEKLFF
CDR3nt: TGTGCCAGCAGCTGGGCAGATGAAAAACTGTTTTTT

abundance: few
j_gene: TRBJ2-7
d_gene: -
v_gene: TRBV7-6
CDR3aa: CASSLDTTYEQYF
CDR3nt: TGTGCCAGCAGCTTAGATACAACCTACGAGCAGTACTTC

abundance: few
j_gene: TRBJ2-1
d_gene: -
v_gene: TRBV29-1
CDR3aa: CSVEGRAGFYNEQFF
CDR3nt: TGCAGCGTTGAGGGCCGAGCAGGGTTTTACAATGAGCAGTTCTTC

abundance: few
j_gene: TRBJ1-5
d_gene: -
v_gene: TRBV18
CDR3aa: CASSPKGSPGPSGNQPQHF
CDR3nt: TGTGCCAGCTCACCAAAGGGATCGCCGGGACCCAGTGGCAATCAGCCCCAGCATTTT

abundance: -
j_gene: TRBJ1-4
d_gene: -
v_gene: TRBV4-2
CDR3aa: CASSPDIAEKLFF
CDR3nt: TGTGCCAGCAGCCCGGACATCGCTGAAAAACTGTTTTTT

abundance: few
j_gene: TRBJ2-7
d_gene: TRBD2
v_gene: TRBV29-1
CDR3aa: CSGISGSTYEQYF
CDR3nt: TGCAGCGGAATTAGCGGGAGTACCTACGAGCAGTACTTC

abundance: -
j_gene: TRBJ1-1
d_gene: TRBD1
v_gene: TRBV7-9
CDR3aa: CASRWTGNTEALF
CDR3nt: TGTGCCAGCAGATGGACAGGGAACACTGAAGCTTTATTT

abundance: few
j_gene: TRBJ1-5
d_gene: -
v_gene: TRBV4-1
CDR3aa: CASSHRGPESNQPQHF
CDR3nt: TGCGCCAGCAGCCATCGGGGGCCTGAGAGCAATCAGCCCCAGCATTTT

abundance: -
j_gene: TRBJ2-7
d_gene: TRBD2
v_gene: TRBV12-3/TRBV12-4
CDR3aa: CASSLEREYDEQYF
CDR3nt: TGTGCCAGCAGTTTGGAGCGGGAGTATGACGAGCAGTACTTC